This T cell receptor (beta chain) derives from a study of CD8+CD57+ T cells in acquired aplastic anemia. Study details: Each DNA sample taken from sorted CD4+ and CD8+ cells came to about 3 ug on average. The study's findings and limits: Patients and controls had in common approximately 29 CD8+ CDR3 sequences.

Genomic DNA acted as the template from which TCR beta VDJ combination and CDR3 sequence profiling were carried out. MiXCR, run by TCRdb on the reads, gives a single entry per CDR3 protein. This table holds 50,000 or so distinct CDR3 sequences, just over 55% found once. Turning to this clonotype: Its cognate antigen is unknown.

CD8+CD57+ cell expansion had been shown by flow cytometry in patients chosen for sequencing. With V trimmed by 4 bases and J by 3 bases, 1 base remained unmatched. The CDR3 consists of 14 residues. CDR1 is DFQATT, CDR2 SNEGSKA, per germline (reference sequence). Material for sequencing was sorted CD4+, CD8+, or CD8+CD57+ T cells (not recorded which) from PBMCs. The sequence came from a human donor with aplastic anemia. The V and J genes are TRBV20-1 and TRBJ2-3; 13 positions agree with TRBD2. For the CDR3, the DNA is TGCAGTGCTAAGGGACTAGCGGGGACAGATACGCAGTATTTT. Translating gives CSAKGLAGTDTQYF.